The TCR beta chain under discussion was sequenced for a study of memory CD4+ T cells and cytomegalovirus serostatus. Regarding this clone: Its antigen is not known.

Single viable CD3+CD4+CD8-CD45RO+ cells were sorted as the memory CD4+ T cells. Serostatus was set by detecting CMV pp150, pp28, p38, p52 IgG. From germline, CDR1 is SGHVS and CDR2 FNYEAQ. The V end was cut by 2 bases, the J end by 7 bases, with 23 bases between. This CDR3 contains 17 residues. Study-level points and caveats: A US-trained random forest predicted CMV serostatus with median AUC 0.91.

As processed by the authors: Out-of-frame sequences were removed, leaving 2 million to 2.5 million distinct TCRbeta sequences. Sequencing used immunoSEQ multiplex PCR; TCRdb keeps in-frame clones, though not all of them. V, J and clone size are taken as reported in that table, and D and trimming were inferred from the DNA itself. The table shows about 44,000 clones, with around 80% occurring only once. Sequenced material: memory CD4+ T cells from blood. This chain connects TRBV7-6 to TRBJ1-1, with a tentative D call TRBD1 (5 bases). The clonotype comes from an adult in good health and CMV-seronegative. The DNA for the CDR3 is TGTGCCAGCAGCTTAAAGCCCGTTGGGGGGGGGAGCAGTGAAGCTTTCTTT. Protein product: CASSLKPVGGGSSEAFF.